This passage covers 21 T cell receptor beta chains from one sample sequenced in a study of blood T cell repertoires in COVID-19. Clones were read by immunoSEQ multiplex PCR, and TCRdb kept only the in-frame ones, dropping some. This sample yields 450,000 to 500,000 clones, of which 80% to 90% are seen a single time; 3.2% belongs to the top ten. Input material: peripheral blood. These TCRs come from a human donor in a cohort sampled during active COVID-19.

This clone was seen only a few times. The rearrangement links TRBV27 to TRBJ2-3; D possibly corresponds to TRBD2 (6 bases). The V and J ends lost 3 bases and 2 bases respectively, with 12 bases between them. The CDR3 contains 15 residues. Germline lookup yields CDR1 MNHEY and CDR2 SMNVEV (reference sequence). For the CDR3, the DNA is TGTGCCAGCAGTTTCAACGGGAGAGCCACAGATACGCAGTATTTT. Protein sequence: CASSFNGRATDTQYF.

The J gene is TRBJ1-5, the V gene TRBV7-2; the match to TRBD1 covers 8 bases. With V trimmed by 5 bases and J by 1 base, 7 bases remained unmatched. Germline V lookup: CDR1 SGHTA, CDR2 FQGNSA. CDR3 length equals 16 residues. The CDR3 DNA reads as TGTGCCAGCAGCCAGTGGACAGGGCAGAGCAATCAGCCCCAGCATTTT. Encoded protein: CASSQWTGQSNQPQHF.

The CDR3 is CASSLQGSTGELFF. In DNA, the CDR3 is TGTGCCAGCAGCCTACAGGGCAGCACCGGGGAGCTGTTTTTT. The chain employs TRBV3-1 (or the pseudogene TRBV3-2) and TRBJ2-2; the D gene is possibly TRBD1 (6 bases). The ends were cut back, 4 bases at V and 4 bases at J, with 10 bases in the middle. The CDR3 sequence is 14 residues long. From germline, CDR1 is LGHDT and CDR2 YNNKEL (reference sequence).

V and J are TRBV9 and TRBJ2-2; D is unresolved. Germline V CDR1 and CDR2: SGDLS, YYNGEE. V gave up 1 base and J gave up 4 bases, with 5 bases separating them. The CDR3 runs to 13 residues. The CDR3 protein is CASSVTGTGELFF. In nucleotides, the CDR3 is TGTGCCAGCAGCGTAACGGGCACCGGGGAGCTGTTTTTT.

The CDR3 protein is CASSPSNGGQETQYF. The CDR3 DNA follows: TGTGCCAGCAGCCCGAGTAATGGAGGGCAAGAGACCCAGTACTTC. The V and J genes are TRBV3-1 (or the pseudogene TRBV3-2) and TRBJ2-5, with a weak D call TRBD2 (6 bases). The CDR3 runs 15 residues. The germline V gene encodes CDR1 LGHDT and CDR2 YNNKEL (reference sequence). With 4 bases removed from V and 2 bases from J, the gap between germline ends came to 14 bases.

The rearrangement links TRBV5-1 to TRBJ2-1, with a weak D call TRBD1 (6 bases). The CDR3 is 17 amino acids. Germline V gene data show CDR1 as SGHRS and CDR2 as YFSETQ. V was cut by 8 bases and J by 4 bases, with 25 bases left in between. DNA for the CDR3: TGCGCCAGAGAGGGGGAAAGACAGTTTCGGGTTTACAATGAGCAGTTCTTC. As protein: CAREGERQFRVYNEQFF.

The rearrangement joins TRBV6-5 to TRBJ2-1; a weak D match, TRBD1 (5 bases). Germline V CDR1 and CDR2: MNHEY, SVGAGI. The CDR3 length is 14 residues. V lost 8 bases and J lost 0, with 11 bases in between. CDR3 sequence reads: CASRNRGSYNEQFF. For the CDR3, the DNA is TGTGCCAGCCGGAATAGGGGCTCCTACAATGAGCAGTTCTTC.

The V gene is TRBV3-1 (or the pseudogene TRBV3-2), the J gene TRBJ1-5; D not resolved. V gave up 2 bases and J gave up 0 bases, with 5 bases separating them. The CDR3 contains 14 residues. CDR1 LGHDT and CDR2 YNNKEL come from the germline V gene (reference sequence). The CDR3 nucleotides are TGTGCCAGCAGCCAATGGCTTAGCAATCAGCCCCAGCATTTT. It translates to CASSQWLSNQPQHF.

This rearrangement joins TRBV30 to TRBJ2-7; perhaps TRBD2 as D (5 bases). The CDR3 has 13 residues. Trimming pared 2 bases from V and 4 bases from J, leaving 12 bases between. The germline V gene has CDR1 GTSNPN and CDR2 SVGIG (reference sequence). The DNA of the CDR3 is TGTGCCTGGAGTTCCAGTAGCGCTTACGAGCAGTACTTC. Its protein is CAWSSSSAYEQYF.

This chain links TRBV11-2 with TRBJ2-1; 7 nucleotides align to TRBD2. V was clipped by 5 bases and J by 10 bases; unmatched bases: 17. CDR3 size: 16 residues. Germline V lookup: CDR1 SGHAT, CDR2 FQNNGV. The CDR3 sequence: CASSQSLGAGVREQFF. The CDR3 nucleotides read TGTGCCAGCAGCCAGTCCCTTGGCGCGGGGGTTAGGGAGCAGTTCTTC. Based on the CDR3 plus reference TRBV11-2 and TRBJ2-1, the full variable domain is EAGVAQSPRYKIIEKRQSVAFWCNPISGHATLYWYQQILGQGPKLLIQFQNNGVVDDSQLPKDRFSAERLKGVDSTLKIQPAKLEDSAVYLCASSQSLGAGVREQFFGPGTRLTVL.

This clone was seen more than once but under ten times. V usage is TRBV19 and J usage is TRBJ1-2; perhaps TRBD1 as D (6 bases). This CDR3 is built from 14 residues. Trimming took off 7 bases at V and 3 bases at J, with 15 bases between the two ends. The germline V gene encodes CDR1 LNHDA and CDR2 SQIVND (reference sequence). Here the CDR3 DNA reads TGTGCCAGTAACAAGGGACAATCCGACTATGGCTACACCTTC. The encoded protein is CASNKGQSDYGYTF.

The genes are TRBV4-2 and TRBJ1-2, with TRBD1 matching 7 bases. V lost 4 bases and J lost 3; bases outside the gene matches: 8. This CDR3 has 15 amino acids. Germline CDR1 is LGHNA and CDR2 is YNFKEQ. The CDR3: CASSPGQTAHYGYTF. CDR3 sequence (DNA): TGTGCCAGCAGCCCGGGACAGACGGCCCACTATGGCTACACCTTC.

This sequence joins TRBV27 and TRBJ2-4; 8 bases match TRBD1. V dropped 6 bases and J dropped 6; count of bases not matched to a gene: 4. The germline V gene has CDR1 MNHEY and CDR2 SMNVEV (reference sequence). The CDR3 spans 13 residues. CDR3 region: CASSRTGRNIQYF. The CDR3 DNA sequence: TGTGCCAGCAGCCGGACAGGGAGAAACATTCAGTACTTC.

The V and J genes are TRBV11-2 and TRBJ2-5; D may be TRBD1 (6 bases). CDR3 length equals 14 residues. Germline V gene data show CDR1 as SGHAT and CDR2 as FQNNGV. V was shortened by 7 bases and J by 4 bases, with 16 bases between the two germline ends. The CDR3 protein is CASTRTEVPETQYF. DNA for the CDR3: TGTGCCAGCACGAGGACAGAAGTCCCAGAGACCCAGTACTTC. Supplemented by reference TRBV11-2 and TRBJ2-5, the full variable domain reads EAGVAQSPRYKIIEKRQSVAFWCNPISGHATLYWYQQILGQGPKLLIQFQNNGVVDDSQLPKDRFSAERLKGVDSTLKIQPAKLEDSAVYLCASTRTEVPETQYFGPGTRLLVL.

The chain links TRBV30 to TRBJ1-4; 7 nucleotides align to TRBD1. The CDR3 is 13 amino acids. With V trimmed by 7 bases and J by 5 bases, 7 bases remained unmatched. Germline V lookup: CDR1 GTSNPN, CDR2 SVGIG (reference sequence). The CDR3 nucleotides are TGTGCCTCCCAGGGGGGTCGGAATGAAAAACTGTTTTTT. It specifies CASQGGRNEKLFF. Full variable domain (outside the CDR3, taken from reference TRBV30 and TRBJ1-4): SQTIHQWPATLVQPVGSPLSLECTVEGTSNPNLYWYRQAAGRGLQLLFYSVGIGQISSEVPQNLSASRPQDRQFILSSKKLLLSDSGFYLCASQGGRNEKLFFGSGTQLSVL.

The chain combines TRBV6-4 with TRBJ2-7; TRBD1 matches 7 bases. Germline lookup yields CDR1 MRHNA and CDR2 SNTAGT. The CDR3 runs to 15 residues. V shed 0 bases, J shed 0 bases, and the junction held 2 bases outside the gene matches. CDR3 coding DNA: TGTGCCAGCAGTGACTCGGGACAGATCTCCTACGAGCAGTACTTC. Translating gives CASSDSGQISYEQYF.

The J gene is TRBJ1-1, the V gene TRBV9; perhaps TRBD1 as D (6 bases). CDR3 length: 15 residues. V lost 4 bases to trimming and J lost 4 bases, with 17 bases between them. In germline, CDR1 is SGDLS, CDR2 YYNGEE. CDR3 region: CASSPRQVGSTEAFF. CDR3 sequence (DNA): TGTGCCAGCAGCCCCCGACAGGTTGGAAGCACTGAAGCTTTCTTT.

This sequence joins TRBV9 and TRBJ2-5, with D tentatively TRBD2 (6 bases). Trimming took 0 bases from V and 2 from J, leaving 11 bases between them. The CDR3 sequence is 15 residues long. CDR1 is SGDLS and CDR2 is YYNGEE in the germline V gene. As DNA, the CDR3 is TGTGCCAGCAGCGTAGTAGGGACTGAACAAGAGACCCAGTACTTC. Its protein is CASSVVGTEQETQYF.

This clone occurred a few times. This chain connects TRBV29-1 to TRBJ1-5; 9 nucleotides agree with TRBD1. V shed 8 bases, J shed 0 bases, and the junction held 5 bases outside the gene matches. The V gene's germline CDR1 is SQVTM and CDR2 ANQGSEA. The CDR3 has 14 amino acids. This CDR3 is CSPRTGDSNQPQHF. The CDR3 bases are TGCAGCCCTCGGACAGGGGATAGCAATCAGCCCCAGCATTTT. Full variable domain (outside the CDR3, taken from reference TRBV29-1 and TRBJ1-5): SAVISQKPSRDICQRGTSLTIQCQVDSQVTMMFWYRQQPGQSLTLIATANQGSEATYESGFVIDKFPISRPNLTFSTLTVSNMSPEDSSIYLCSPRTGDSNQPQHFGDGTRLSIL.

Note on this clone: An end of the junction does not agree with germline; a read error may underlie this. In DNA form, the CDR3 reads TGTGCCAGTAGGGCGACAGGGACGTTCAACTACGGCTACACCTTC. Encoded protein: CASRATGTFNYGYTF. V is TRBV19 and J is TRBJ1-2; 7 bases fit TRBD1. Germline-derived CDR1 and CDR2 are LNHDA and SQIVND (reference sequence). The CDR3 is made up of 15 amino acids. Drawing the rest from reference TRBV19 and TRBJ1-2, the complete variable domain is DGGITQSPKYLFRKEGQNVTLSCEQNLNHDAMYWYRQDPGQGLRLIYYSQIVNDFQKGDIAEGYSVSREKKESFPLTVTSAQKNPTAFYLCASRATGTFNYGYTFGSGTRLTVV.

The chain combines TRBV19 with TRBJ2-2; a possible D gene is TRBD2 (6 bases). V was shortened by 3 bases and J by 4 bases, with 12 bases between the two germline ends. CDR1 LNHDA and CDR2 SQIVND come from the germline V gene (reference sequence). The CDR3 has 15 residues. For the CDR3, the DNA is TGTGCCAGTAGTATGGCGGGACTTCTCACCGGGGAGCTGTTTTTT. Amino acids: CASSMAGLLTGELFF.